This T cell receptor (beta chain) was observed in a study of cytomegalovirus exposure and HLA in healthy donors. Whole-study context: Falling in the Caucasian-associated ancestry cluster were 81% of 398 genotyped donors. Study conclusions and caveats: The classifier reportedly diagnosed cytomegalovirus status with high specificity and sensitivity.

Remarks on this clone: Its antigen remains unknown.

13 Jbeta primers and 60 Vbeta primers were used for the PCR. The repertoire was sequenced with immunoSEQ multiplex PCR; TCRdb's copy has only in-frame clones and lacks some. The sample consists of about 140,000 clones, roughly 80% of them appearing once. This receptor was obtained from a man aged 35 to 55 in good health and CMV-seronegative. The sequenced material came from PBMCs.

The CDR3 spells CASSRTTGENQPQHF. In DNA form, the CDR3 reads TGTGCCAGCAGCCGCACGACAGGGGAAAATCAGCCCCAGCATTTT. The chain employs TRBV11-2 and TRBJ1-5, with TRBD1 identical over 8 bases. Germline V gene sequence: CDR1 SGHAT, CDR2 FQNNGV. Trimming removed 5 bases from V and 4 bases from J; junction bases left unmatched: 7. CDR3 length equals 15 residues.